This T cell receptor beta chain is drawn from a study of cytomegalovirus exposure and HLA in healthy donors. Study-wide context: Of more than 350 genotyped donors, 70% to 85% clustered with self-reported Caucasian donors.

The study's findings and limits: Another analysis was done later, and it associated fewer than 20,000 TCR beta sequences with HLA alleles at 0.05 false discovery rate. Presence/absence analyses supposed approximately even sequencing depth among donors.

PCR used 60 Vbeta primers and 13 Jbeta primers. Clones were read by immunoSEQ multiplex PCR, and TCRdb kept only the in-frame ones, dropping some. Seen here are about 200,000 clones, around four fifths observed once, and the top ten hold 6.5%. In the case of this clone: The antigen remains undetermined.

With 8 bases clipped from V and 2 bases from J, the junction kept 4 bases outside the gene matches. The germline CDR1 and CDR2 sequences are WNHNN and SYGVQD (reference sequence). This CDR3 spans 13 amino acids. This TCR was sampled from a woman aged 45-59 years in good health and CMV-seropositive. The chain carries TRBV10-1 and TRBJ2-3; 7 bases match TRBD1. The sequencing input was PBMCs. CDR3 amino acids: CASGGQTTDTQYF. The CDR3 DNA follows: TGCGCCAGCGGGGGACAGACCACAGATACGCAGTATTTT.